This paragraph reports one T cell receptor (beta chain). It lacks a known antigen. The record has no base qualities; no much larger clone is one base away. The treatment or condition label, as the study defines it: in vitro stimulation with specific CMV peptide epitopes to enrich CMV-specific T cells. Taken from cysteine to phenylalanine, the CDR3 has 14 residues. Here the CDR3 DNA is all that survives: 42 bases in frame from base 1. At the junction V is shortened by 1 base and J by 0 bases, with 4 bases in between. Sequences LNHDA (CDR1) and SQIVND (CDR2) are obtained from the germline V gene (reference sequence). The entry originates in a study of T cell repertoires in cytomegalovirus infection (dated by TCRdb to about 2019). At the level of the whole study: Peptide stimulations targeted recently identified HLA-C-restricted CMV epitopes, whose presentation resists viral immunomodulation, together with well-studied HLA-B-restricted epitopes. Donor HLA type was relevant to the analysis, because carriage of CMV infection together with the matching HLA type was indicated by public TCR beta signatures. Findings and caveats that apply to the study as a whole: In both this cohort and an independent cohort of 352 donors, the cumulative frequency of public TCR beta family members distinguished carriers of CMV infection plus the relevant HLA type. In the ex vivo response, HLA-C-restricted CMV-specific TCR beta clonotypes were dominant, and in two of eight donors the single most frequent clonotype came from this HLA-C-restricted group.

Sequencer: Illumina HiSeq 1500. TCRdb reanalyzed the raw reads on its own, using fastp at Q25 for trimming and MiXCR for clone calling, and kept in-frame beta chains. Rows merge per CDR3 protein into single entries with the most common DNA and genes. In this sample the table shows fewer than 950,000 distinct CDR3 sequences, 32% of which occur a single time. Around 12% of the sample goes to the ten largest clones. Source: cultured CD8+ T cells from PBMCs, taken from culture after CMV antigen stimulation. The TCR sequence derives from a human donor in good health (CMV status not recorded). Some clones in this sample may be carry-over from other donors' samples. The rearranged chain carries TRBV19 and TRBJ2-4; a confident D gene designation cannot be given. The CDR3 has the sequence CASSIGLAKNIQYF. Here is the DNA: TGTGCCAGTAGTATAGGGCTAGCCAAAAACATTCAGTACTTC.